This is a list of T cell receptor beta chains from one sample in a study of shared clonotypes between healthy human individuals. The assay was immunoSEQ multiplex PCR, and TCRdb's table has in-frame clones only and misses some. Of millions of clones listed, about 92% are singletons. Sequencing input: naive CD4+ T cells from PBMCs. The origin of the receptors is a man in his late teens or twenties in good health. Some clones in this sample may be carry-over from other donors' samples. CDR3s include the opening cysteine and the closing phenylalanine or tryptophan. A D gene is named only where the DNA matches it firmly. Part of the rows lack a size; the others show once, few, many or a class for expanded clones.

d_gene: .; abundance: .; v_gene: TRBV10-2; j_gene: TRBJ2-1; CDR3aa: CASSEWNEQFF; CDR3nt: TGCGCCAGCAGTGAGTGGAATGAGCAGTTCTTC
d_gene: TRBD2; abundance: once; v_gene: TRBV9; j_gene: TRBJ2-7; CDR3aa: CASSVGLAEGYEQYF; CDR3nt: TGTGCCAGCAGCGTAGGACTAGCGGAGGGGTACGAGCAGTACTTC
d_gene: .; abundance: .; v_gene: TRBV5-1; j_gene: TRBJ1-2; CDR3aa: CASSPAGRLYGYTF; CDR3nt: TGCGCCAGCAGCCCAGCGGGGAGACTCTATGGCTACACCTTC
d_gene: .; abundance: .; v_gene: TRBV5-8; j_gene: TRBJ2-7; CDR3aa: CASSRSWVYEQYF; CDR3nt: TGTGCCAGCAGCCGGAGTTGGGTCTACGAGCAGTACTTC
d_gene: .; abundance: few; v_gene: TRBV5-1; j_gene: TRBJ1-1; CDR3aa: CASSITGPDTEAFF; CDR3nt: TGCGCCAGCAGCATTACAGGGCCTGACACTGAAGCTTTCTTT
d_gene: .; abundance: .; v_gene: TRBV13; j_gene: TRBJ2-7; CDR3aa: CASSLAGTAYEQYF; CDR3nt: TGTGCCAGCAGCTTAGCAGGGACGGCCTACGAGCAGTACTTC
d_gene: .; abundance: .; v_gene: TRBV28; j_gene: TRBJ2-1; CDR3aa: CASSIQGPNEQFF; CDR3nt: TGTGCCAGCAGTATACAGGGACCCAATGAGCAGTTCTTC
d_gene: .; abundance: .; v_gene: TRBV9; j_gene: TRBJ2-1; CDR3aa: CASSVGLRDEQFF; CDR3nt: TGTGCCAGCAGCGTAGGTCTACGGGATGAGCAGTTCTTC
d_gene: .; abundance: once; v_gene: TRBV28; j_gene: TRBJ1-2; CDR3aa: CASSPPGRAGYTF; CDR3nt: TGTGCCAGCAGTCCCCCGGGGAGGGCTGGCTACACCTTC
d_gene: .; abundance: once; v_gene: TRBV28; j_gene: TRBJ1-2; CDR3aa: CASSSNGYTF; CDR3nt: TGTGCCAGCAGTTCGAATGGCTACACCTTC
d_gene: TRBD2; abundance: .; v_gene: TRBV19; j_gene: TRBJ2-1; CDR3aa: CASSRLAGGNYNEQFF; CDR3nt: TGTGCCAGTAGTCGACTAGCGGGAGGAAACTACAATGAGCAGTTCTTC